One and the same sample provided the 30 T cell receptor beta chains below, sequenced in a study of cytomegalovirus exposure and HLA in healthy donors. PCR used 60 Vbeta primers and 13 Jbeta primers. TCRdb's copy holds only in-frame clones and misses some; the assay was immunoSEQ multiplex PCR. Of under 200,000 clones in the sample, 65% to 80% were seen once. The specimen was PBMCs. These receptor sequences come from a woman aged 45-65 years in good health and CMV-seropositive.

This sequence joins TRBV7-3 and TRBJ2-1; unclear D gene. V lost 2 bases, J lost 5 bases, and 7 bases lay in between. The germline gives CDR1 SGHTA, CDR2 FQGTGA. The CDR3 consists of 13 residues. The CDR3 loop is CASSLESHNEQFF. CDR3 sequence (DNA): TGTGCCAGCAGCTTAGAGTCCCACAATGAGCAGTTCTTC.

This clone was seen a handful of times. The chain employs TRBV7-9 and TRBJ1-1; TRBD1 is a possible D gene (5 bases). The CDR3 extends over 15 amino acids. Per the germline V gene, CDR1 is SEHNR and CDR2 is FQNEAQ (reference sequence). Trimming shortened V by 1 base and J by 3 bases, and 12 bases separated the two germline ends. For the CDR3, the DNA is TGTGCCAGCAGCTTAGGGGGGAGGGGTGACACTGAAGCTTTCTTT. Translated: CASSLGGRGDTEAFF.

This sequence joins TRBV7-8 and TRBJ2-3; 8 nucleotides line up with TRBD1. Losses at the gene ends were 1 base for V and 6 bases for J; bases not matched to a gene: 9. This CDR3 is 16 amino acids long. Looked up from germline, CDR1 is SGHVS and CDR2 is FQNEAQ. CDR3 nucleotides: TGTGCCAGCAGCTTAGGGGTGGGGCAGGGGGCCGATACGCAGTATTTT. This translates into CASSLGVGQGADTQYF.

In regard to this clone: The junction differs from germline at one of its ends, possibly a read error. CDR3 region: CASSPDSNSGELFF. The DNA of the CDR3 is TGTGCCAGCAGCCCGGACAGCAACAGCGGGGAGCTGTTTTTT. This chain joins TRBV5-4 and TRBJ2-2; a weak D match, TRBD1 (6 bases). The CDR3 totals 14 residues. Per germline, CDR1 SGHNT and CDR2 YYREEE (reference sequence).

CDR3 DNA sequence: TGTGCCAGCTCACCTCGGACCCATACAGGGGACACTGAAGCTTTCTTT. This translates into CASSPRTHTGDTEAFF. The V and J genes are TRBV18 and TRBJ1-1; 7 nucleotides align to TRBD1. Trimming took 3 bases from V and 3 from J; bases not matched to a gene: 10. Germline CDR1 and CDR2: KGHSH and LQKENI. The CDR3 loop spans 16 amino acids.

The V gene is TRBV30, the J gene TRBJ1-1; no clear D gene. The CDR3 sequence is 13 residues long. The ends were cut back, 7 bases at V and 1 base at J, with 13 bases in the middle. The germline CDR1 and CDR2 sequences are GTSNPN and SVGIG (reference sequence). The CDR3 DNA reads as TGTGCCTCAACCGAACAGCAGAACACTGAAGCTTTCTTT. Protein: CASTEQQNTEAFF.

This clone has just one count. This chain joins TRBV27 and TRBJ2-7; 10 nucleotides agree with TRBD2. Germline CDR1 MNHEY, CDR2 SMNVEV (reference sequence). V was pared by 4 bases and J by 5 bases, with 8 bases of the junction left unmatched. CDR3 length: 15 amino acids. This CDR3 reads CASSSSGTSANEQYF. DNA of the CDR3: TGTGCCAGCAGTTCGTCCGGGACTAGCGCTAACGAGCAGTACTTC.

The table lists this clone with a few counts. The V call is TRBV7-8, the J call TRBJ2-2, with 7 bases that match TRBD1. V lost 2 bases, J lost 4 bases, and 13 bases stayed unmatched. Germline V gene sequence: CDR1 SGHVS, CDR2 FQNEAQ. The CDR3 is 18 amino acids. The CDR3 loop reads CASSLRMQTGPITGELFF. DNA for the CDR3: TGTGCCAGCAGCTTACGTATGCAGACAGGGCCTATCACCGGGGAGCTGTTTTTT.

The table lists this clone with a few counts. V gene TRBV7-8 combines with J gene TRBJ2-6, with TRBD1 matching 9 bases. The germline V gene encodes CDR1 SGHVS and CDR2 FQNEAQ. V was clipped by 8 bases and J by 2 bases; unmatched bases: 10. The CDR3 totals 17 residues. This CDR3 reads CASGHGTGRAGANVLTF. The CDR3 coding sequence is TGTGCCAGCGGCCACGGGACAGGGCGGGCTGGGGCCAACGTCCTGACTTTC.

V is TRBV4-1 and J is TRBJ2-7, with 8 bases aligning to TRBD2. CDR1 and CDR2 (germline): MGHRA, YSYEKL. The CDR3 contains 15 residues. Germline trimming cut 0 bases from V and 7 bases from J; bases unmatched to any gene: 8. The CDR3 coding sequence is TGCGCCAGCAGCCAAGATCGCAGGGGCGGGGGGGAGCAGTACTTC. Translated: CASSQDRRGGGEQYF.

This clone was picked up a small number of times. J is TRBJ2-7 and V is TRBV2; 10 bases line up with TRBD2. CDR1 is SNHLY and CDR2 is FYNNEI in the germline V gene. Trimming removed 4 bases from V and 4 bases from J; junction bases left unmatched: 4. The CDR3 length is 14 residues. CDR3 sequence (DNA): TGTGCCAGCAGTGCGGATAGCGGGAGGTACGAGCAGTACTTC. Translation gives CASSADSGRYEQYF.

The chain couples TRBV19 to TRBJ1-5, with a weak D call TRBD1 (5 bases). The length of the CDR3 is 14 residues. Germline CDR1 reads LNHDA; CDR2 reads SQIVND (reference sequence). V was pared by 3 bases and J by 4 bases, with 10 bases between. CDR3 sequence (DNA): TGTGCCAGTAGTATGAACAGGTTTAATCAGCCCCAGCATTTT. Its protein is CASSMNRFNQPQHF.

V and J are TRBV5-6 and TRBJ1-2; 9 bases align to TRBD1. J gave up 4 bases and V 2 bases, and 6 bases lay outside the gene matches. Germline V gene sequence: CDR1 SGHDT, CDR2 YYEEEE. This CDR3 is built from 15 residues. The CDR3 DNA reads TGTGCCAGCAGCTTCTGGGACAGGGACAGCTATGGCTACACCTTC. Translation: CASSFWDRDSYGYTF. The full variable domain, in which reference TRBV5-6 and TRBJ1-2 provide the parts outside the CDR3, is DAGVTQSPTHLIKTRGQQVTLRCSPKSGHDTVSWYQQALGQGPQFIFQYYEEEERQRGNFPDRFSGHQFPNYSSELNVNALLLGDSALYLCASSFWDRDSYGYTFGSGTRLTVV.

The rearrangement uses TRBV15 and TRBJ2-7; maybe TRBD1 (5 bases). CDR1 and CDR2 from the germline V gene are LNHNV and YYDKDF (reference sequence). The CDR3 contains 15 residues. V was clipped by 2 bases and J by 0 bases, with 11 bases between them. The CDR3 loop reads CATSRSSTGSYEQYF. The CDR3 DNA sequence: TGTGCCACCAGCAGATCTTCTACAGGCTCCTACGAGCAGTACTTC.

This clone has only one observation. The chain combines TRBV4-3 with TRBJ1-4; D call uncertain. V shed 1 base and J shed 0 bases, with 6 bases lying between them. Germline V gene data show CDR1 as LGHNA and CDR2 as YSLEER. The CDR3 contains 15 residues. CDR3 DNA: TGCGCCAGCAGCCAAGTTCGGGCAACTAATGAAAAACTGTTTTTT. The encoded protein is CASSQVRATNEKLFF.

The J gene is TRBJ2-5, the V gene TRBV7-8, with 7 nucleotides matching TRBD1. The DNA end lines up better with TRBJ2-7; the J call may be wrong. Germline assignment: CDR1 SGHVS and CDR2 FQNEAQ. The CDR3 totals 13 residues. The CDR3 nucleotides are TGTGCCAGCAGCCTCGGGACAGCCTACGAGCAGTACTTC. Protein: CASSLGTAYEQYF.

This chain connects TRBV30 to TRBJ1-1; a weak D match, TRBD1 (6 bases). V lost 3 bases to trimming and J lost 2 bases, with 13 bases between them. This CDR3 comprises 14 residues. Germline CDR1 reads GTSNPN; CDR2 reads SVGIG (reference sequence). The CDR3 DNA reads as TGTGCCTGGAGCCCCGGACAGCCCAACACTGAAGCTTTCTTT. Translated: CAWSPGQPNTEAFF. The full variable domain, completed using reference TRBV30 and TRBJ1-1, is SQTIHQWPATLVQPVGSPLSLECTVEGTSNPNLYWYRQAAGRGLQLLFYSVGIGQISSEVPQNLSASRPQDRQFILSSKKLLLSDSGFYLCAWSPGQPNTEAFFGQGTRLTVV.

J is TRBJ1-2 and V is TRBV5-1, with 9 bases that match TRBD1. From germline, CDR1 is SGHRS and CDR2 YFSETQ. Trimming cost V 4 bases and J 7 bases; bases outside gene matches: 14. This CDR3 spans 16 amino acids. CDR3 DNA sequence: TGCGCCAGCAGCCCTGACAGGGGGAGTCCTTCGGGTGGCTACACCTTC. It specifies CASSPDRGSPSGGYTF.

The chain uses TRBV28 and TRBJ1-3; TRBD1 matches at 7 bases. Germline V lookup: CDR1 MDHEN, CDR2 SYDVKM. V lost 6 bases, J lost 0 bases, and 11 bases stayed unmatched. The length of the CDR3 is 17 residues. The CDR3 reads CASSPPLRQGSGNTIYF. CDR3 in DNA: TGTGCCAGCAGCCCTCCTTTGAGACAGGGCTCTGGAAACACCATATATTTT. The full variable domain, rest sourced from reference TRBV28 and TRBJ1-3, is DVKVTQSSRYLVKRTGEKVFLECVQDMDHENMFWYRQDPGLGLRLIYFSYDVKMKEKGDIPEGYSVSREKKERFSLILESASTNQTSMYLCASSPPLRQGSGNTIYFGEGSWLTVV.

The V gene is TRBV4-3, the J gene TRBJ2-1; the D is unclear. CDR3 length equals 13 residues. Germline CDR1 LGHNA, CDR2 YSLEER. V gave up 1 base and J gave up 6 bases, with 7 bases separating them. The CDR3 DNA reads TGCGCCAGCAGCCAAGTCTCGGGCAATGAGCAGTTCTTC. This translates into CASSQVSGNEQFF.

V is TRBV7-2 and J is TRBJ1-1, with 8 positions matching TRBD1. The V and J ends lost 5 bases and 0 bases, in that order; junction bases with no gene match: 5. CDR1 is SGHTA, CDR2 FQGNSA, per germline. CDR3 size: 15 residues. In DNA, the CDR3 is TGTGCCAGCAGCACCGACAGGGGAATGAACACTGAAGCTTTCTTT. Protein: CASSTDRGMNTEAFF.

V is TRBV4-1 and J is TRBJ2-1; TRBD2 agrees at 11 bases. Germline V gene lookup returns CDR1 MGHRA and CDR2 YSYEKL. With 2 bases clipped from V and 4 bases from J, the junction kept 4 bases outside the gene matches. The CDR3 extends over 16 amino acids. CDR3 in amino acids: CASSQPTSGKYNEQFF. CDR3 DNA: TGCGCCAGCAGCCAACCGACTAGCGGGAAGTACAATGAGCAGTTCTTC.

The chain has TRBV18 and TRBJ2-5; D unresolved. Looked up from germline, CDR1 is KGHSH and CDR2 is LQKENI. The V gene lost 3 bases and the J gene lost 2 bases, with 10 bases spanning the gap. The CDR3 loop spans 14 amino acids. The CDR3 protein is CASSPNFLQETQYF. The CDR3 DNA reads TGTGCCAGCTCACCCAACTTCCTGCAAGAGACCCAGTACTTC.

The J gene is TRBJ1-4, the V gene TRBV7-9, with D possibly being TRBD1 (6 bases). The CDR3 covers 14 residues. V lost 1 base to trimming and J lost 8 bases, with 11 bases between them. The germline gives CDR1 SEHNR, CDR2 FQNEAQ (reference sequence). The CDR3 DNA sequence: TGTGCCAGCAGCTTAGAAGGGACACGGGAAAAACTGTTTTTT. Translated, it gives CASSLEGTREKLFF.

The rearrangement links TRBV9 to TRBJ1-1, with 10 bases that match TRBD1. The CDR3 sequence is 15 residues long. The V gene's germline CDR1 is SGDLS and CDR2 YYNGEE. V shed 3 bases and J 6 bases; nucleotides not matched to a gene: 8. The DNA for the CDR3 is TGTGCCAGCAGCGATTACCCGGGGACAGGGGCTGAAGCTTTCTTT. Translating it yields CASSDYPGTGAEAFF.

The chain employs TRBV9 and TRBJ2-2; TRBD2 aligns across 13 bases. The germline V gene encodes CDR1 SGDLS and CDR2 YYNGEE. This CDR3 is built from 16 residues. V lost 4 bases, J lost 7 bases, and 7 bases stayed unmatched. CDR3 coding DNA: TGTGCCAGCAGCCCCGGACTAGCGGGAGTAGGCGGGGAGCTGTTTTTT. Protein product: CASSPGLAGVGGELFF.

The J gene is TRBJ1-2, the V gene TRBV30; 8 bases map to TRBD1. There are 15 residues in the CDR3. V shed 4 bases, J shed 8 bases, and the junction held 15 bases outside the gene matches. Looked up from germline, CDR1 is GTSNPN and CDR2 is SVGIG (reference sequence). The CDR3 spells CAWTPAGQGRYGYTF. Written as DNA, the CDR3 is TGTGCCTGGACCCCCGCCGGACAGGGTCGGTACGGCTACACCTTC.

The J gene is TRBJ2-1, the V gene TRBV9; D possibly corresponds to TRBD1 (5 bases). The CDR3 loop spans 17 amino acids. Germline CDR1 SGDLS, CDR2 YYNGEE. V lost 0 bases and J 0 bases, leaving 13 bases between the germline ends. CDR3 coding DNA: TGTGCCAGCAGCGTAGCTGATTACAGGAGCTCCTACAATGAGCAGTTCTTC. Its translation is CASSVADYRSSYNEQFF.

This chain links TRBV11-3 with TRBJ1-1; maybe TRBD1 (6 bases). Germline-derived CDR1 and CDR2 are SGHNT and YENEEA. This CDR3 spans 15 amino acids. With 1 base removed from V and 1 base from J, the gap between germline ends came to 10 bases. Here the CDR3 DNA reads TGTGCCAGCAGCTTAGGGACAGCGCGGAACACTGAAGCTTTCTTT. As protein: CASSLGTARNTEAFF. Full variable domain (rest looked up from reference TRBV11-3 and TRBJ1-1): EAGVVQSPRYKIIEKKQPVAFWCNPISGHNTLYWYLQNLGQGPELLIRYENEEAVDDSQLPKDRFSAERLKGVDSTLKIQPAELGDSAVYLCASSLGTARNTEAFFGQGTRLTVV.

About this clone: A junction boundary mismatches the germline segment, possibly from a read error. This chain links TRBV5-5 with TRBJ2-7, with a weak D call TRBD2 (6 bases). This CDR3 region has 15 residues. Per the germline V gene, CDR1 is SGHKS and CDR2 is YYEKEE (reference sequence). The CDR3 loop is CASSLGLAPQREQYF. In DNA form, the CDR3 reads TGTGCCAGCAGTTTGGGGCTAGCGCCCCAGCGGGAGCAGTACTTC.